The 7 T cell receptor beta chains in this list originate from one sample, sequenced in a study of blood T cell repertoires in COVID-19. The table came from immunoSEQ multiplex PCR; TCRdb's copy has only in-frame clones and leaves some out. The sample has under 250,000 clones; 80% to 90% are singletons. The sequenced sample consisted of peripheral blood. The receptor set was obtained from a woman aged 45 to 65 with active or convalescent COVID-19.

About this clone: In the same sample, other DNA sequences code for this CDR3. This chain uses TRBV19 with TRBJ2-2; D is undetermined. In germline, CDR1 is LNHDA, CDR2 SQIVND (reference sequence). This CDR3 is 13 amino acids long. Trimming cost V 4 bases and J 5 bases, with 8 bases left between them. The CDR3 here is CASSNRGTGELFF. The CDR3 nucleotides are TGTGCCAGTAGTAATCGAGGAACCGGGGAGCTGTTTTTT.

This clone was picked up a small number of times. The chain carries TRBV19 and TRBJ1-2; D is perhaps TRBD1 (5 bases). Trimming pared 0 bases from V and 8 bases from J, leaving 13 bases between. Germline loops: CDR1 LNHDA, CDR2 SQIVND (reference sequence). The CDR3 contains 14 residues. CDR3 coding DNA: TGTGCCAGTAGTATAGACCGACAGCTCGGGGGCTACACCTTC. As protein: CASSIDRQLGGYTF. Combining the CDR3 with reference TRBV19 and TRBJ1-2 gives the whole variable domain DGGITQSPKYLFRKEGQNVTLSCEQNLNHDAMYWYRQDPGQGLRLIYYSQIVNDFQKGDIAEGYSVSREKKESFPLTVTSAQKNPTAFYLCASSIDRQLGGYTFGSGTRLTVV.

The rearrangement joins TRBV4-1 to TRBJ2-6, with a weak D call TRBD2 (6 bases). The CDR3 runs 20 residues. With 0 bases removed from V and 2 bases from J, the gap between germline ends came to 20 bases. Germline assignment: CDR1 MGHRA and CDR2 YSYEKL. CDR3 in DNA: TGCGCCAGCAGCCAAGAAGCGGGCCCGCCTCAGACCACTGGGGCCAACGTCCTGACTTTC. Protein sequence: CASSQEAGPPQTTGANVLTF.

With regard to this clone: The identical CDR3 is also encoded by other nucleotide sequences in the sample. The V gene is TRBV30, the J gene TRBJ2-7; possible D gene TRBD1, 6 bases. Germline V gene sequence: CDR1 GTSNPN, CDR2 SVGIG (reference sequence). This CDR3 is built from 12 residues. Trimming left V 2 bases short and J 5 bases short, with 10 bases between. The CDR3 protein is CAWSRQGNEQYF. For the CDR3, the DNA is TGTGCCTGGAGTCGGCAGGGGAACGAGCAGTACTTC.

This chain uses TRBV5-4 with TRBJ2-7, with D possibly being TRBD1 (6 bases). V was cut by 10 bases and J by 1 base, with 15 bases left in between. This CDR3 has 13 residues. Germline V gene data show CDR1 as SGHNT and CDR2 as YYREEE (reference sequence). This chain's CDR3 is CAFKTGQSYEQYV. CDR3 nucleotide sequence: TGTGCCTTCAAAACCGGACAGTCCTACGAGCAGTACGTC.

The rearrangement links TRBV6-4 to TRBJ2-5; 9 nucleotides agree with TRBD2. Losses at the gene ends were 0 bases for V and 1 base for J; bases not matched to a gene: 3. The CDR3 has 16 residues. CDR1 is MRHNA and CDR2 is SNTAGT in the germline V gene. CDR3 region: CASSDSGGGGQETQYF. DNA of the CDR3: TGTGCCAGCAGTGACTCGGGCGGGGGGGGCCAAGAGACCCAGTACTTC.

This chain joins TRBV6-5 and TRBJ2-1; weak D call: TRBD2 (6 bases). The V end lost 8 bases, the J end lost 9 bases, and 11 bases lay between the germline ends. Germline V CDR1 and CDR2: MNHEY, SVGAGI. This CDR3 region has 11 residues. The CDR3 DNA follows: TGTGCCAGCTCAAGCGGGTCTGAGCAGTTCTTC. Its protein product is CASSSGSEQFF.